A selection of T cell receptor beta chains follows, all from one sample in a study of CD8 T cells in ankylosing spondylitis. TCRdb ran MiXCR on the 5' RACE reads and lists one entry per CDR3 protein. The profile shows some 140,000 distinct CDR3 sequences, approximately 10% of them singletons. Sequencing was performed on blood, either unsorted or a sorted T cell fraction (not recorded which). Receptors were obtained from a female donor with ankylosing spondylitis or in good health (not recorded which). Each CDR3 is given with its conserved first and last residue. A D gene is named only where the DNA matches it firmly. Clone size, where shown, is once, few, many, or a class for clones that have expanded.

d_call: .
clone_size: many
j_call: TRBJ1-1
v_call: TRBV25-1
cdr3_aa: CASGSGGTTEAFF
cdr3_nt: TGTGCCAGCGGGAGTGGTGGAACGACTGAAGCTTTCTTT

d_call: .
clone_size: .
j_call: TRBJ1-1
v_call: TRBV6-2/TRBV6-3
cdr3_aa: CASSWGDRTEAFF
cdr3_nt: TGTGCCAGCAGCTGGGGGGATAGGACTGAAGCTTTCTTT

d_call: .
clone_size: many
j_call: TRBJ2-2
v_call: TRBV24-1
cdr3_aa: CATSDFLSGANGELFF
cdr3_nt: TGTGCCACCAGTGATTTCCTCTCAGGGGCTAACGGGGAGCTGTTTTTT

d_call: TRBD2
clone_size: many
j_call: TRBJ2-1
v_call: TRBV5-1
cdr3_aa: CASQLTGGYNEQFF
cdr3_nt: TGCGCCAGCCAATTGACGGGGGGGTACAATGAGCAGTTCTTC

d_call: TRBD1
clone_size: many
j_call: TRBJ1-1
v_call: TRBV7-2
cdr3_aa: CASSSWTGTEAFF
cdr3_nt: TGTGCCAGCAGCTCTTGGACAGGGACTGAAGCTTTCTTT

d_call: TRBD1
clone_size: .
j_call: TRBJ2-2
v_call: TRBV20-1
cdr3_aa: CSARQGANTGELFF
cdr3_nt: TGCAGTGCGCGACAGGGGGCGAACACCGGGGAGCTGTTTTTT

d_call: TRBD2
clone_size: many
j_call: TRBJ2-3
v_call: TRBV12-3/TRBV12-4
cdr3_aa: CASSRPLTSGVGDTQYF
cdr3_nt: TGTGCCAGCAGCCGACCGTTGACTAGCGGGGTTGGAGATACGCAGTATTTT

d_call: .
clone_size: .
j_call: TRBJ2-7
v_call: TRBV10-2
cdr3_aa: CVSSESGEQYF
cdr3_nt: TGCGTCAGCAGTGAGTCGGGTGAGCAGTACTTC

d_call: .
clone_size: many
j_call: TRBJ2-1
v_call: TRBV5-1
cdr3_aa: CASSSLMDRSYNEQFF
cdr3_nt: TGCGCCAGCAGCTCCCTGATGGACCGCTCCTACAATGAGCAGTTCTTC

d_call: TRBD2
clone_size: .
j_call: TRBJ2-5
v_call: TRBV20-1
cdr3_aa: CSAISGGPRKTQYF
cdr3_nt: TGCAGTGCCATAAGCGGGGGACCCCGGAAGACCCAGTACTTC

d_call: .
clone_size: few
j_call: TRBJ1-2
v_call: TRBV7-6
cdr3_aa: CASSSRGGGSGYTF
cdr3_nt: TGTGCCAGCAGCTCTAGGGGAGGGGGAAGCGGCTACACCTTC

d_call: TRBD2
clone_size: few
j_call: TRBJ2-5
v_call: TRBV28
cdr3_aa: CASSLSGGEQETQYF
cdr3_nt: TGTGCCAGCAGTCTTAGCGGGGGGGAGCAAGAGACCCAGTACTTC

d_call: TRBD2
clone_size: many
j_call: TRBJ2-2
v_call: TRBV12-3/TRBV12-4
cdr3_aa: CASKVAGGPAGELFF
cdr3_nt: TGTGCCAGCAAGGTAGCGGGGGGGCCCGCCGGGGAGCTGTTTTTT

d_call: .
clone_size: many
j_call: TRBJ2-2
v_call: TRBV5-1
cdr3_aa: CASSLAGAGNTGELFF
cdr3_nt: TGCGCCAGCAGCTTGGCCGGGGCAGGGAACACCGGGGAGCTGTTTTTT

d_call: .
clone_size: many
j_call: TRBJ1-5
v_call: TRBV7-9
cdr3_aa: CASSLGVGGLAEPQHF
cdr3_nt: TGTGCCAGCAGCTTAGGGGTAGGCGGCCTGGCCGAGCCCCAGCATTTT

d_call: TRBD1
clone_size: .
j_call: TRBJ2-3
v_call: TRBV6-1
cdr3_aa: CAGSEDRDTDTQYF
cdr3_nt: TGTGCCGGCAGTGAGGACAGGGACACAGATACGCAGTATTTT

d_call: .
clone_size: many
j_call: TRBJ2-4
v_call: TRBV11-2
cdr3_aa: CASSLAAGRAKNIQYF
cdr3_nt: TGTGCCAGCAGCTTAGCTGCCGGTCGGGCCAAAAACATTCAGTACTTC

d_call: TRBD1
clone_size: many
j_call: TRBJ1-2
v_call: TRBV9
cdr3_aa: CASSPRGTGGSLYGYTF
cdr3_nt: TGTGCCAGCAGCCCCCGAGGGACAGGGGGATCACTCTATGGCTACACCTTC

d_call: .
clone_size: many
j_call: TRBJ2-1
v_call: TRBV21-1
cdr3_aa: CASSPTHNEQFF
cdr3_nt: TGTGCCAGCAGCCCCACCCACAATGAGCAGTTCTTC

d_call: .
clone_size: .
j_call: TRBJ2-5
v_call: TRBV2
cdr3_aa: CASSETGETQYF
cdr3_nt: TGTGCCAGCAGTGAAACCGGGGAGACCCAGTACTTC

d_call: .
clone_size: many
j_call: TRBJ1-4
v_call: TRBV20-1
cdr3_aa: CSAKIARVKKTNEKLFF
cdr3_nt: TGCAGTGCTAAGATCGCCAGGGTAAAAAAAACTAATGAAAAACTGTTTTTT

d_call: .
clone_size: many
j_call: TRBJ2-2
v_call: TRBV5-1
cdr3_aa: CASSLAVNTGELFF
cdr3_nt: TGCGCCAGCAGCTTGGCGGTGAACACCGGGGAGCTGTTTTTT

d_call: TRBD1
clone_size: many
j_call: TRBJ1-2
v_call: TRBV14
cdr3_aa: CASSPGTGRGYTF
cdr3_nt: TGTGCCAGCAGCCCGGGGACAGGGAGGGGCTACACCTTC

d_call: TRBD1
clone_size: many
j_call: TRBJ2-7
v_call: TRBV15
cdr3_aa: CATSRDWGGQGHEQYF
cdr3_nt: TGTGCCACCAGCAGAGATTGGGGGGGACAGGGCCACGAGCAGTACTTC

d_call: .
clone_size: .
j_call: TRBJ1-5
v_call: TRBV5-1
cdr3_aa: CASSLAAGGGNQPQHF
cdr3_nt: TGCGCCAGCAGCTTGGCCGCCGGGGGAGGCAATCAGCCCCAGCATTTT

d_call: .
clone_size: many
j_call: TRBJ1-5
v_call: TRBV12-3/TRBV12-4
cdr3_aa: CASSLAHSNQPQHF
cdr3_nt: TGTGCCAGCAGTTTAGCACATAGCAATCAGCCCCAGCATTTT

d_call: .
clone_size: many
j_call: TRBJ2-3
v_call: TRBV29-1
cdr3_aa: CSVASTGGGTDTQYF
cdr3_nt: TGCAGCGTCGCCTCTACAGGGGGAGGGACAGATACGCAGTATTTT

d_call: .
clone_size: many
j_call: TRBJ2-1
v_call: TRBV12-3/TRBV12-4
cdr3_aa: CASSLMWQVDNEQFF
cdr3_nt: TGTGCCAGCAGTTTAATGTGGCAAGTCGACAATGAGCAGTTCTTC

d_call: TRBD2
clone_size: many
j_call: TRBJ2-1
v_call: TRBV6-5
cdr3_aa: CASTLLAGGQNEQFF
cdr3_nt: TGTGCCAGCACTTTACTAGCGGGAGGGCAGAATGAGCAGTTCTTC

d_call: .
clone_size: many
j_call: TRBJ1-1
v_call: TRBV3-1
cdr3_aa: CASSQEYGVGDTEAFF
cdr3_nt: TGTGCCAGCAGCCAAGAATATGGGGTAGGGGACACTGAAGCTTTCTTT

d_call: TRBD1
clone_size: many
j_call: TRBJ1-6
v_call: TRBV7-2
cdr3_aa: CASSHDRGPRNSPLHF
cdr3_nt: TGTGCCAGCAGCCACGACAGGGGGCCGAGGAATTCACCCCTCCACTTT

d_call: .
clone_size: many
j_call: TRBJ1-5
v_call: TRBV2
cdr3_aa: CASSEILPNQPQHF
cdr3_nt: TGTGCCAGCAGTGAGATCCTTCCGAATCAGCCCCAGCATTTT

d_call: .
clone_size: .
j_call: TRBJ2-1
v_call: TRBV6-1
cdr3_aa: CASRQAGGNEQFF
cdr3_nt: TGTGCCAGCAGGCAAGCAGGGGGGAATGAGCAGTTCTTC

d_call: .
clone_size: many
j_call: TRBJ2-3
v_call: TRBV7-6
cdr3_aa: CASSPGRDTQYF
cdr3_nt: TGTGCCAGCAGCCCAGGCCGAGATACGCAGTATTTT

d_call: TRBD1
clone_size: many
j_call: TRBJ2-7
v_call: TRBV10-3
cdr3_aa: CAISESTGQTYEQYF
cdr3_nt: TGTGCCATCAGTGAGTCGACGGGACAGACCTACGAGCAGTACTTC

d_call: .
clone_size: many
j_call: TRBJ1-5
v_call: TRBV18
cdr3_aa: CASSPSAKVSNQPQHF
cdr3_nt: TGTGCCAGCTCACCATCAGCCAAGGTTAGCAATCAGCCCCAGCATTTT

d_call: .
clone_size: many
j_call: TRBJ2-5
v_call: TRBV7-9
cdr3_aa: CASSWEWETQYF
cdr3_nt: TGTGCCAGCAGCTGGGAGTGGGAGACCCAGTACTTC